A selection of T cell receptor beta chains follows, all from one sample in a study of T-cell reconstitution after alpha-beta-depleted transplantation in children. TCRdb re-called the PCR reads through MiXCR, storing one row per CDR3 protein. The table shows roughly 400,000 distinct CDR3 sequences, with approximately 42% occurring only once. Sequencing used PBMCs, obtained before TCRalphabeta/CD19-depleted stem cell transplant. The receptors come from a girl aged 2-10 years with aplastic anemia, due to receive a stem cell transplant. The CDR3 runs from the conserved cysteine through the conserved F or W. A D gene is named only where the DNA matches it firmly. The size of a clone is reported for some rows only, either as once, few or many, or as a class for expanded clones.

clone size: -; J gene: TRBJ2-7; V gene: TRBV12-3/TRBV12-4; D gene: TRBD1; CDR3 protein: CASSSLRDRVNEQYF; CDR3 DNA: TGTGCCAGCAGCTCCCTGCGGGACAGGGTTAACGAGCAGTACTTC
clone size: -; J gene: TRBJ2-1; V gene: TRBV30; D gene: -; CDR3 protein: CAWSKEVGLRYYNEQFF; CDR3 DNA: TGTGCCTGGAGTAAGGAGGTTGGACTACGCTATTACAATGAGCAGTTCTTC
clone size: -; J gene: TRBJ2-7; V gene: TRBV11-2; D gene: TRBD1; CDR3 protein: CASSFRLGTGGGEQYF; CDR3 DNA: TGTGCCAGCAGCTTTAGGCTGGGGACAGGGGGAGGGGAGCAGTACTTC
clone size: -; J gene: TRBJ2-3; V gene: TRBV20-1; D gene: -; CDR3 protein: CSASGRGRGSSTDTQYF; CDR3 DNA: TGCAGTGCTAGTGGACGAGGGCGGGGATCTAGCACAGATACGCAGTATTTT
clone size: -; J gene: TRBJ2-7; V gene: TRBV18; D gene: -; CDR3 protein: CASSALRGGGSYEQYF; CDR3 DNA: TGTGCCAGCTCAGCCCTACGAGGGGGAGGTTCCTACGAGCAGTACTTC
clone size: -; J gene: TRBJ1-1; V gene: TRBV5-6; D gene: -; CDR3 protein: CASRLQGKGPNTEAFF; CDR3 DNA: TGTGCCAGCAGGCTCCAGGGAAAGGGACCGAACACTGAAGCTTTCTTT
clone size: -; J gene: TRBJ2-1; V gene: TRBV20-1; D gene: TRBD2; CDR3 protein: CSASIGGSSYNEQFF; CDR3 DNA: TGCAGTGCCTCTATTGGCGGGAGTTCTTACAATGAGCAGTTCTTC
clone size: -; J gene: TRBJ2-7; V gene: TRBV27; D gene: TRBD2; CDR3 protein: CASSFLLAGAVHEQYF; CDR3 DNA: TGTGCCAGCAGTTTCCTCTTAGCGGGAGCGGTCCACGAGCAGTACTTC
clone size: -; J gene: TRBJ2-2; V gene: TRBV6-5; D gene: -; CDR3 protein: CASSYFDYTGELFF; CDR3 DNA: TGTGCCAGCAGTTACTTCGATTACACCGGGGAGCTGTTTTTT
clone size: -; J gene: TRBJ2-1; V gene: TRBV7-2; D gene: -; CDR3 protein: CASSLAMFNEQFF; CDR3 DNA: TGTGCCAGCAGCTTAGCTATGTTTAATGAGCAGTTCTTC
clone size: few; J gene: TRBJ2-7; V gene: TRBV19; D gene: TRBD1; CDR3 protein: CASTAGTGPFYEQYF; CDR3 DNA: TGTGCCAGTACCGCCGGGACAGGGCCTTTCTACGAGCAGTACTTC
clone size: -; J gene: TRBJ1-1; V gene: TRBV12-3/TRBV12-4; D gene: -; CDR3 protein: CASSRQNLNTEAFF; CDR3 DNA: TGTGCCAGCAGTAGACAGAACCTGAACACTGAAGCTTTCTTT
clone size: -; J gene: TRBJ2-1; V gene: TRBV5-6; D gene: -; CDR3 protein: CASSLDRLARPNEQFF; CDR3 DNA: TGTGCCAGCAGCTTGGATAGGTTAGCGAGACCCAATGAGCAGTTCTTC
clone size: -; J gene: TRBJ2-2; V gene: TRBV6-5; D gene: TRBD1; CDR3 protein: CASSYRPGQGATGELFF; CDR3 DNA: TGTGCCAGCAGTTACCGACCGGGACAGGGGGCGACCGGGGAGCTGTTTTTT
clone size: few; J gene: TRBJ2-3; V gene: TRBV5-1; D gene: TRBD2; CDR3 protein: CASSPSTSGTVQYF; CDR3 DNA: TGCGCCAGCAGCCCCTCGACTAGCGGAACTGTTCAGTATTTT
clone size: -; J gene: TRBJ1-5; V gene: TRBV10-3; D gene: -; CDR3 protein: CAISAGGLINQPQHF; CDR3 DNA: TGTGCCATCAGTGCCGGGGGACTGATCAATCAGCCCCAGCATTTT
clone size: -; J gene: TRBJ1-1; V gene: TRBV5-6; D gene: -; CDR3 protein: CASSFLLNTEAFF; CDR3 DNA: TGTGCCAGCAGCTTTTTATTGAACACTGAAGCTTTCTTT
clone size: few; J gene: TRBJ2-1; V gene: TRBV30; D gene: -; CDR3 protein: CAWSVLQGGGTNEQFF; CDR3 DNA: TGTGCCTGGAGTGTACTCCAGGGAGGGGGCACCAATGAGCAGTTCTTC
clone size: many; J gene: TRBJ2-2; V gene: TRBV5-6; D gene: -; CDR3 protein: CASSSRLTNTGELFF; CDR3 DNA: TGTGCCAGCAGTTCCCGACTGACGAACACCGGGGAGCTGTTTTTT
clone size: few; J gene: TRBJ2-7; V gene: TRBV7-3; D gene: TRBD2; CDR3 protein: CASSLFGTSAYEQYF; CDR3 DNA: TGTGCCAGCAGCCTCTTCGGGACTAGCGCTTACGAGCAGTACTTC
clone size: few; J gene: TRBJ2-1; V gene: TRBV20-1; D gene: TRBD2; CDR3 protein: CSARISGRHEQFF; CDR3 DNA: TGCAGTGCGCGAATTAGCGGGAGGCATGAGCAGTTCTTC
clone size: few; J gene: TRBJ1-5; V gene: TRBV27; D gene: -; CDR3 protein: CASRTEYSNQPQHF; CDR3 DNA: TGTGCCAGCAGGACCGAATATAGCAATCAGCCCCAGCATTTT